This T cell receptor (beta chain) was sequenced during a study of shared clonotypes between healthy human individuals. General study results and limits: Measured sharing among donors was expected to vary with sequencing depth.

The CDR3 is made up of 15 amino acids. V dropped 1 base and J dropped 2 bases, with 9 bases sitting between them. The germline CDR1 and CDR2 sequences are GTSNPN and SVGIG (reference sequence). For unsorted PBMC, approximately 290 ng DNA per replicate equaled 32,000 or so T cell genomes. Profiled with immunoSEQ multiplex PCR; TCRdb holds only in-frame clones, not every one. Of 400,000 to 600,000 clones listed, around 79% are singletons. The donors were adults (healthy and HIV-negative) with no recent acute infections or vaccinations. In unsorted samples, genomic DNA was obtained using about 90 million PBMCs. A remark on this clone: What it binds is not known.

The specimen sequenced was PBMCs. This TCR derives from a woman in her thirties or forties in good health. Some clones in this sample may be carry-over from other donors' samples. The V gene is TRBV30, the J gene TRBJ2-6; possibly TRBD2 for D (6 bases). CDR3 nucleotide sequence: TGTGCCTGGAGTGGGCGGAGGGCTGGGGCCAACGTCCTGACTTTC. It specifies CAWSGRRAGANVLTF.